This T cell receptor (beta chain) was documented in a study of T cells in Graves' hyperthyroidism and ophthalmopathy. Findings and caveats of the study: Ophthalmopathy, which appeared later, was predicted by the model a median roughly 6.4 months before onset. Most expanded thyroid clonotypes above 0.001 recurred in blood.

On this clonotype itself: The target antigen is unknown.

There are 14 residues in the CDR3. With 8 bases removed from V and 3 bases from J, the gap between germline ends came to 13 bases. Germline CDR1 and CDR2: LNHDA and SQIVND (reference sequence). Amplified TCR beta CDR3 regions came from RNA transcripts. In the first-round RT-PCR of the TCR CDR3, the HTBI primer set was used. TCRdb passed the multiplex PCR reads through MiXCR, listing each CDR3 protein once. The table shows roughly 500,000 distinct CDR3 sequences, with around 42% occurring only once. Exclusions: uncontrolled infection, other autoimmune disease, pregnancy, lactation. Clinical symptoms, serum thyroxine, TRAb, thyroid ultrasound and orbital computed tomography informed diagnoses.

The rearrangement links TRBV19 to TRBJ2-2; tentatively, D is TRBD1 (5 bases). The specimen was peripheral blood or thyroid tissue (not recorded which). The receptor comes from an adult woman with Graves' disease, either hyperthyroidism or ophthalmopathy (not recorded which). CDR3 loop: CASRPPGYTGELFF. Here the CDR3 DNA reads TGTGCCAGTCGCCCCCCAGGGTACACCGGGGAGCTGTTTTTT.